Given below is one TCR beta chain in context. The antigen this receptor binds is unknown. The CDR3 does not close with the conserved phenylalanine or tryptophan, likely indicating a read error. The CDR3 is 16 amino acids long, termini counted. The only DNA kept is the CDR3, 48 bases in frame from the first base. CDR1 MGHRA and CDR2 YSYEKL were looked up in the germline V gene. At the junction V is shortened by 0 bases and J by 6 bases; bases outside the gene matches: 7. The sample comes from a study of regulatory T cells in long-lasting Graves disease (dated by TCRdb to the early 2020s). As for the study more broadly: Patients with newly diagnosed Graves' disease had been on antithyroid drugs for under 3 months. The study was registered as a clinical trial and conducted in China. Patients with persistent Graves' disease were compared with patients with newly diagnosed Graves' disease using TCR sequencing and RNA sequencing of peripheral blood. A total of roughly 35 samples underwent TCR sequencing, from about 13 patients with persistent Graves' disease and approximately 20 patients with newly diagnosed Graves' disease.

General study outcomes and caveats: Sequencing and analysis were restricted to the TCR beta chain. The authors noted that the small sample size was a limitation that may lower accuracy. Preferential use of TRBV28, TRBJ1-2 and TRBJ2-5 was observed in persistent disease, whereas TRBV20-1 and TRBJ2-1 were favored in newly diagnosed disease. Only peripheral blood was studied, because thyroid tissue, the primary lesion, was inaccessible. Persistent patients shared more public clonotypes among themselves (around 3,000) than newly diagnosed patients did (more than 850). Lower TCR Shannon entropy and fewer highly expanded clones were observed in persistent Graves' disease patients than in newly diagnosed patients, which suggested clonal expansion.

Per the publication, the time point label means: newly diagnosed GD, antithyroid drugs for less than 3 months. RNA was extracted from PBMCs in TRIzol for both TCR sequencing and RNA sequencing. The diagnosis of Graves' disease followed American Thyroid Association guidelines. The patients came from an endocrinology department in Xi'an, China. From each patient, 7.5 to 10 milliliters of peripheral blood was collected into an EDTA anticoagulant tube. Ficoll Paque Plus density gradient separation was used to isolate PBMCs, and no additional T cell sorting was done. An Agilent 2100 Bioanalyzer and agarose gel were used to check RNA quality, while a NanoDrop 2000 measured RNA concentration. Libraries were made using multiplex PCR. The instrument was an Illumina HiSeq 4000. CDR3 regions were amplified by Arm-PCR with iRepertoire HTBI primers to construct TCR beta libraries. Gel purification was performed on PCR products prior to sequencing. Processing in the source paper ran as follows. Across samples, about 63 TRBV and around 15 TRBJ segments were identified and used for gene usage analysis of CDR3 amino acid clonotypes. COPE and FqMerger were used to merge filtered high-quality paired reads into contigs. BLAST was used to align contigs to IMGT TRBV, TRBD and TRBJ reference genes, with CDR3 defined following IMGT. Clonotypes above 0.1% frequency were classified as highly expanded clones. Repertoire diversity was measured by Shannon entropy, and V-J evenness by the Gini coefficient. A clonotype found in more than one individual was treated as public. TCRdb reanalyzed the raw reads on its own, using fastp at Q25 for trimming and MiXCR for clone calling, and kept in-frame beta chains. Merged by CDR3 protein, the rows form single entries marked with the most common genes and DNA. These V and J calls are TCRdb output, not the study's own analysis. This sample comprises 400,000 to 500,000 distinct CDR3 sequences, around 15% of them detected only once. The leading ten clones occupy more than 15% of the sample.

A further study also used this sample, focusing on T cells in Graves' hyperthyroidism and ophthalmopathy. The second study reports: Graves' hyperthyroidism was defined as stable when no progression to ophthalmopathy occurred over 18 months of follow-up. Hyperthyroidism patients were newly diagnosed, with disease duration under 2 months, and aged 18 to 65 years. Any patient with an uncontrolled infection, another autoimmune disease, pregnancy or lactation was excluded. Diagnoses relied on clinical symptoms, serum thyroxine and TRAb, thyroid ultrasound and orbital computed tomography. The TCR CDR3 was subjected to a first round of RT-PCR using the HTBI primer set and the Qiagen OneStep RT-PCR kit. Most expanded thyroid clonotypes (frequency above 0.001) were also detected in blood, a finding suggesting that blood repertoires may reflect thyroid immune responses. A 13 V-J signature model separated ophthalmopathy from stable hyperthyroidism, with around 88% sensitivity and roughly 81% specificity in cross-validation and 80%/75% in testing. During validation, the model predicted progression to ophthalmopathy a median of around six months ahead of onset, with roughly 65% sensitivity and almost 75% specificity. A discovery cohort of approximately 97 patients, approximately 45 with Graves' ophthalmopathy and approximately 60 with stable Graves' hyperthyroidism, was used to find distinguishing TCR V-J signatures. Whether ophthalmopathy could be predicted prospectively was tested in an independent validation cohort made up of some 20 hyperthyroidism patients plus 17 patients who later progressed to ophthalmopathy. The 100 discovery patients were randomly split 7:3 into training and test sets. In addition, the study compared T-cell repertoires in thyroid tissue and in blood from five or six Graves' hyperthyroidism patients. After blood sampling, hyperthyroidism patients were treated with methimazole at a starting dose of 30 mg daily, and ophthalmopathy patients were treated with high-dose intravenous methylprednisolone. A second multiplex PCR round built the libraries, followed by size selection and purification. The libraries were sequenced on an Illumina HiSeq2000 using paired-end 100 bp reads. SOAPnuke was used to process the raw data, with reads discarded if the reads contained adapters or uncalled bases, had a mean Phred below 15, or lacked an exact constant-primer or identifier match. High-quality paired reads were merged with COPE v1.2.5, and unique nucleotide sequences were defined as clonotypes. MiTCR v1.1 was used to align the clonotypes against IMGT TRBV, TRBD and TRBJ reference segments. Only V-J combinations with frequency above 0.0001, covering about 99% of repertoires, were analysed. The TCS score was defined as F50 (clonal expansion) divided by E x V (chaos), with BLOSUM62-based TCRdist calculated between CDR3 peptides within each V-J. Welch's t-statistics and random forest reduced fewer than 600 V-J features to roughly 13, which were used in a naive Bayes classifier (R e1071). Sample size was not statistically predetermined, and investigators were not blinded to group allocation. According to the paper, TCR Vbeta CDR3 sequencing was carried out on over 130 peripheral blood samples, which came from fewer than 50 ophthalmopathy, around 74 hyperthyroidism and about 17 progressor patients.

The TCR sequence derives from a woman aged 45-65 years with Graves disease. Donor details come from another sample of the same person, matched by shared clones. The sample here was peripheral blood mononuclear cells (PBMCs), taken at new diagnosis, from a patient treated with antithyroid drugs. The sequence joins TRBV4-1 to TRBJ2-3; TRBD2 fits 9 bases in the junction. The nucleotides read TGCGCCAGCAGCCAAGAGGGCGGGAGGGCCGGGGATACGCAGTATCTT. Its amino acids are CASSQEGGRAGDTQYL.